This T cell receptor (beta chain) was recovered during a study of CD8 T cells in Susac syndrome. V gave up 6 bases and J gave up 7 bases, with 19 bases separating them. The CDR3 totals 14 residues. Per germline, CDR1 DFQATT and CDR2 SNEGSKA (reference sequence). TCR beta from blood CD8+ and CD4+ T cells was sequenced. Controls were healthy donors (matched for age and sex). RNA, at about 0.5 to 1 ug, was reverse transcribed with random hexamers. A multiplex approach, immunoSEQ multiplex PCR, amplified TCR beta CDR3 across 54 Vbeta and 13 Jbeta. A single record per CDR3 protein comes from TCRdb applying MiXCR to the immunoSEQ multiplex PCR reads. The sample includes roughly 200,000 distinct CDR3 sequences, about 95% of them seen just once.

The receptor was isolated from a human donor in good health. The chain employs TRBV20-1 and TRBJ1-5; D call uncertain. The material sequenced was CD4+ T cells from PBMCs. The CDR3 region has the DNA TGCAGTGCGAGAAGGACGCAGCAAGGCCAGCCCCAGCATTTT. This encodes CSARRTQQGQPQHF.